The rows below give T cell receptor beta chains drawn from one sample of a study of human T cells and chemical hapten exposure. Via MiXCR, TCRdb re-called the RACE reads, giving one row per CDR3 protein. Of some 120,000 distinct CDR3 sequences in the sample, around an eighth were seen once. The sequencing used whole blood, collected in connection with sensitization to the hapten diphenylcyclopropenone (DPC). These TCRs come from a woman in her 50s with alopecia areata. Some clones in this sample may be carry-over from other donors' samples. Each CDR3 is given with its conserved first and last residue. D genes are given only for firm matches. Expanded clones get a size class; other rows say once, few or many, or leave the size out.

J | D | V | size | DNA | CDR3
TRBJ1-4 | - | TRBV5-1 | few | TGCGCCAGCAGCCCTTACATCCTTAATGAAAAACTGTTTTTT | CASSPYILNEKLFF
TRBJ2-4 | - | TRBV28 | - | TGTGCCAGCAGTTTGAGGGGTTCAGCCAAAAACATTCAGTACTTC | CASSLRGSAKNIQYF
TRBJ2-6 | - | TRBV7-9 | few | TGTGCCAGCAGCTTACCGAACTCTGGGGCCAACGTCCTGACTTTC | CASSLPNSGANVLTF
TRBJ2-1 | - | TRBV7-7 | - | TGTGCTAGCAGCTTAGGCCCAGGGGAGGGGAATGAGCAGTTCTTC | CASSLGPGEGNEQFF
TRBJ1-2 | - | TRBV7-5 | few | - | CISVPEADIMLRSGYTF
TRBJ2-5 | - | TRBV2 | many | TGTGCCAGCAGTAGCAGACAAGAGACCCAGTACTTC | CASSSRQETQYF
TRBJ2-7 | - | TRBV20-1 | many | TGCAGTGCTAAAATAGTCTACTCCTACGAGCAGTACTTC | CSAKIVYSYEQYF
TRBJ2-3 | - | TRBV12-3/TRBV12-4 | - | TGTGCCAGCACGAGCGATTATACGCAGTATTTT | CASTSDYTQYF
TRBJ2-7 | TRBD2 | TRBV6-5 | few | TGTGCCAGCAGTTTGACTAGCGGGAGTTTCATTCGGGAGCAGTACTTC | CASSLTSGSFIREQYF
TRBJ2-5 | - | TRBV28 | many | TGTGCCAGCAGTTTATTTGACGACCGCCAAGAGACCCAGTACTTC | CASSLFDDRQETQYF
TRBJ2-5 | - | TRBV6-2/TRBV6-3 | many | TGTGCCAGCAGTTACTCTATCCTCGGGACCGAAAATCGAGAGACCCAGTACTTC | CASSYSILGTENRETQYF
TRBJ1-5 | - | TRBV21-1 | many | TGTGCCAGCAGCAAATTGGTGCGGGCCCTTGATCAGCCCCAGCATTTT | CASSKLVRALDQPQHF
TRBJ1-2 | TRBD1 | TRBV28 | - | TGTGCCAGCTTCGGGACAGTCGACTATGGCTACACCTTC | CASFGTVDYGYTF
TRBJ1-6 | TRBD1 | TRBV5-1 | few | TGCGCCAGCAGGCAGGGGGAGAATTCACCCCTCCACTTT | CASRQGENSPLHF
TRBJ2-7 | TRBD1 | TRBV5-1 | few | TGCGCCAGCAGCCCCGGACAGGGCCCAGCCTACGAGCAGTACTTC | CASSPGQGPAYEQYF
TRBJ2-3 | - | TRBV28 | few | TGTGCCAGCAGACACGCGGGGTCGCCAAGCACAGATACGCAGTATTTT | CASRHAGSPSTDTQYF
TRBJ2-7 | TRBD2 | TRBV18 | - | TGTGCCAGCTCAGTCCTCTCTAGCGGGGACGAGCAGTACTTC | CASSVLSSGDEQYF
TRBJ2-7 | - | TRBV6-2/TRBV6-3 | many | TGTGCCAGCAGTTACTCGAGCAGGGGCTACGAGCAGTACTTC | CASSYSSRGYEQYF
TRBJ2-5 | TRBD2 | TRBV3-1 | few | TGTGCCAGCAGCCGTAGCGGGAGGGCCTTGGAGACCCAGTACTTC | CASSRSGRALETQYF
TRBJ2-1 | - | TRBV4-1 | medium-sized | TGCGCCAGCAGCCGGCGGGACACGGGCTACAATGAGCAGTTCTTC | CASSRRDTGYNEQFF
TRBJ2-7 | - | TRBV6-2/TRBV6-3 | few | TGTGCCAGCAGTGCCCACATACAACGAGGCGAGCAGTACTTC | CASSAHIQRGEQYF
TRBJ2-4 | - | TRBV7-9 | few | TGTGCCAGCAGCTCGGTTCTAGCCAAAAACATTCAGTACTTC | CASSSVLAKNIQYF
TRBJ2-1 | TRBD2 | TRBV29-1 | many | TGCAGCGTTGAGGGACTAGCGTATGAGCAGTTCTTC | CSVEGLAYEQFF
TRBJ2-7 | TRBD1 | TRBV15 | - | TGTGCCACCAGCAGCGGGGACAGGGGATACGAGCAGTACTTC | CATSSGDRGYEQYF
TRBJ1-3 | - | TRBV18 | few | TGTGCCAGCTCACCTGACGTAGATCGAAACACCATATATTTT | CASSPDVDRNTIYF
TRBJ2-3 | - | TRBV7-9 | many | TGTGCCAGCACGCTGGGGGTGGATACGCAGTATTTT | CASTLGVDTQYF
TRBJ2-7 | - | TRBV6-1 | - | TGTGCCGGCGGCGCCCTTGGCGAGCAGTACTTC | CAGGALGEQYF
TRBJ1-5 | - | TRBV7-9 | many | TGTGCCAGCAGCTTATTGGGGACAAGAGATCAGCCCCAGCATTTT | CASSLLGTRDQPQHF
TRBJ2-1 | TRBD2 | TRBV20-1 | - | TGCAGTGCTAGGGCAGGACTAGCGGGTTGGAGCTCCTACAATGAGCAGTTCTTC | CSARAGLAGWSSYNEQFF
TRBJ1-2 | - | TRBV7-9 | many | TGTGCCAGCAGCTTAGGGGGAACCTATGGCTACACCTTC | CASSLGGTYGYTF
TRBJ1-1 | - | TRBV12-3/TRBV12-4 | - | TGTGCCAGCAGGGCGATAGGGGGCACTGAAGCTTTCTTT | CASRAIGGTEAFF
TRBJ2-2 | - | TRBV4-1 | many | TGCGCCAGCAAACTTGCGAACACCGGGGAGCTGTTTTTT | CASKLANTGELFF
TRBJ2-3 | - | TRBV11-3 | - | TGTGCCAGCAGCTTAGACCCTTTAGAGGCAGGGAGGGATACGCAGTATTTT | CASSLDPLEAGRDTQYF
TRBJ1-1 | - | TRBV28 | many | TGTGCCAGCACCCAGTGGACCGGGGCTTTCTTT | CASTQWTGAFF
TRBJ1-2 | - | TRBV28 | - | TGTGCCAGCAGCCAAGATTATGGCTACACCTTC | CASSQDYGYTF
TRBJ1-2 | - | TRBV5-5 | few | TGTGCCAGCAGTCGGGTAGAGAGTGGCTACACCTTC | CASSRVESGYTF
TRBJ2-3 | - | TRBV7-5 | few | - | CISVPEAQGPATDTQYF
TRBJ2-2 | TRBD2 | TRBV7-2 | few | TGTGCCAGCAGCTTAGCTCTAGCGGGCAACACCGGGGAGCTGTTTTTT | CASSLALAGNTGELFF
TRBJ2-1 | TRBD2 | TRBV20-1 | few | TGCAGTGCTAGAGATCTTTCTAGCGGGTACAATGAGCAGTTCTTC | CSARDLSSGYNEQFF
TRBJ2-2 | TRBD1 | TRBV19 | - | TGTGCCAGTAGTACGGACAGGGCAGGCGGGGAGCTGTTTTTT | CASSTDRAGGELFF
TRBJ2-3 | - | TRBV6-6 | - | TGTGCCAGCAGTATAGGGACACTGGGTGATACGCAGTATTTT | CASSIGTLGDTQYF